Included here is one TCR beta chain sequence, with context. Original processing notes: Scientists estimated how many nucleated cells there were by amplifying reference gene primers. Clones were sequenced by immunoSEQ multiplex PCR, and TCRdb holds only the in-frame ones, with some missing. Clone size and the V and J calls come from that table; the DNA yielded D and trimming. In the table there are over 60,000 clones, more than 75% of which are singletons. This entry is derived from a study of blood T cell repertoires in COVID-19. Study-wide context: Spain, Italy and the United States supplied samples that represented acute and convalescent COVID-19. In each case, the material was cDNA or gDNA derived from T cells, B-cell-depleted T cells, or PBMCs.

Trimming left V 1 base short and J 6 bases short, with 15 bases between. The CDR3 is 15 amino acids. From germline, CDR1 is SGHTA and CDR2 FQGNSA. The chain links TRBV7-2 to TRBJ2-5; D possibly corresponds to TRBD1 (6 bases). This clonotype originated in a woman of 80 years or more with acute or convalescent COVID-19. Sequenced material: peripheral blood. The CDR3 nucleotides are TGTGCCAGCAGCTTAGTGGTCAGGGGTGGGAAGACCCAGTACTTC. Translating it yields CASSLVVRGGKTQYF.